This paragraph covers one T cell receptor beta chain sequence. This clone was observed a single time. There is no known antigen for this receptor. Base qualities were left out, and no much larger clone turns up one base away. A single peripheral blood draw of approximately 0.11 L on average was collected from each donor into heparinised tubes. A BD FACSAria II was used to sort naive, central memory, regulatory and stem cell-like memory CD4+ T cells with a panel that included CD45RO, CCR7, CD25, CD127, CD95 and CD27. All sorted populations exceeded 98% purity. Right away, PBMCs were isolated by Lymphoprep density gradient centrifugation and were stained directly, with no culture step. Samples were stained and sorted in pairs, with one healthy donor and one patient per experiment, so that batch effects were minimized. This sample stems from a study of beta chain features in type 1 diabetes (dated by TCRdb to 2017 to 2018). Concerning the study at large: Mean age, gender distribution, total cell number and subset yield did not differ between patients and healthy donors. A total of over 90,000,000 sorted cells were examined across all samples, and a strong correlation was observed between cell number per subset and RNA yield. The study compared the TCRB repertoires of sorted circulating CD4+ T cell subsets in recently diagnosed type 1 diabetes patients with those in matched healthy donors. Naive and central memory subsets were obtained from all 30 or so donors, but regulatory and stem cell-like memory subsets were isolated from only 8 patients and roughly eight healthy donors. The full study reports these points: Naive, central memory and regulatory TCRB repertoires appeared to be more alike among patients than among healthy donors. Because small numbers of individuals were included in the HLA sub-analyses, any influence of HLA type on TCRB rearrangement was left unresolved. At VDJ recombination sites, patients with type 1 diabetes made fewer insertions and deleted more nucleotides, a pattern implying thymic rearrangement abnormalities. Because cDNA was sequenced instead of genomic DNA, activated cells with high expression could be over-represented, although the groups did not differ in activation or CD3 levels. Type 1 diabetes patients showed a moderate but significant shortening of TCRB CDR3 length in all four CD4+ subsets. PCR might favor shorter templates, but patient and control samples were amplified and corrected together, so any skew would affect both groups equally.

Relative to germline, V is 2 bases shorter and J is 4 bases shorter, with 15 bases between their ends. Reading the germline V gene gives CDR1 SGHRS and CDR2 YFSETQ. The CDR3 goes from the cysteine to the phenylalanine over 15 residues. Kept here is only the CDR3 DNA, which spans 45 bases and is read in frame from base 1. The High Capacity cDNA Reverse Transcription Kit was used to reverse transcribe all of the isolated RNA, meaning that expressed TCRB transcripts were what got sequenced. Naive, central memory and regulatory T cell samples underwent deep immunoSEQ sequencing, averaging about 3.57 million total reads per sample. Sorted cells were lysed in RLT buffer and RNA was extracted with DNase-treated RNeasy Micro or Mini kits, depending on cell number. Each cell subset was processed separately to prevent cross-contamination, with patient and healthy donor samples processed together. TCRB sequences were amplified from cDNA with the immunoSEQ multiplex PCR, producing 87-bp fragments spanning the CDR3 region. Amplicons were sequenced on the Illumina HiSeq platform. On the authors' methods: Synthetic template baselines were used to correct PCR bias computationally, reads within Hamming distance 2 were collapsed together, and singletons that could not be merged were discarded. Reads were aligned against IMGT to assign V, D and J genes, CDR3 length and insertions or deletions at six rearrangement sites. Clonotype counts were normalized to sorted cell number within each subset before computing true diversity and Gini coefficients with the tcR R package. The overlap coefficient, calculated on TCRB nucleotide sequences, was used to measure repertoire sharing. Out-of-frame TCRB sequences from naive cells were analyzed as a proxy for the pre-selection repertoire. TCRdb took this table from immuneACCESS and kept in-frame rearrangements with V and J called. Such tables lack part of the clones; where checked against another copy, unresolved V genes explain under half of the gap, and the rest is unexplained. The V and J calls and the clone size are those of that table, but D and trimming were determined from the DNA. The sample table contains about 740,000 clones; only one count was recorded for around an eighth of them. In total, the top ten clones hold less than 0.025% of the sample.

The sequence derives from a man aged 18 to 29 with type 1 diabetes. Rearrangement joined TRBV5-1 to TRBJ1-2; a tentative D match to TRBD1 spans 5 bases. Sequenced material: naive CD4+ T cells from blood. The intended sense of this specimen's cell subset or site label: true naive CD4+ T cells. The nucleotide sequence reads as follows: TGCGCCAGCAGCTTACCCCAGGGCGGAATCTATGGCTACACCTTC. Its coded protein is CASSLPQGGIYGYTF.